The 27 T cell receptor beta chains in this list originate from one sample, sequenced in a study of CD8+ T cells in alopecia areata (dated by TCRdb to about 2018). The method was the immunoSEQ multiplex PCR assay. RNA was extracted from all samples and reverse transcribed into cDNA as template for TCR sequencing. TCRdb retrieved this table from immuneACCESS and kept in-frame rearrangements only. Not all clones are present; in checked studies, unresolved V genes account for under half, and no reason is known for the remainder. The sample includes 110,000 or so clones, with 55% to 75% observed a single time. 20% of the sample goes to the ten largest clones. The sample was CD8+ T cells sorted from blood. The receptors were gathered from a human donor in good health.

The chain links TRBV6-5 to TRBJ2-2; 8 positions match TRBD1. The CDR3 has 14 amino acids. The ends lost 9 bases at V and 3 bases at J; junction bases unmatched: 6. In germline, CDR1 is MNHEY, CDR2 SVGAGI. The CDR3 nucleotides are TGTGCCAGTGGACAGGGTTATGACACCGGGGAGCTGTTTTTT. Amino acid sequence: CASGQGYDTGELFF.

The rearrangement uses TRBV7-2 and TRBJ1-1, with no clear D. The CDR3 length is 12 residues. Trimming took 1 base from V and 4 from J, leaving 4 bases between them. Germline CDR1 SGHTA, CDR2 FQGNSA. In DNA form, the CDR3 reads TGTGCCAGCAGCTTAGGGTTCACTGAAGCTTTCTTT. It encodes CASSLGFTEAFF.

The rearrangement joins TRBV27 to TRBJ2-1; 8 bases line up with TRBD1. CDR1 MNHEY and CDR2 SMNVEV come from the germline V gene (reference sequence). The V segment lost 3 bases and the J segment 2 bases; nucleotides outside the gene matches: 6. This CDR3 is built from 16 residues. CDR3 loop: CASSFLDRDPYNEQFF. In nucleotides, the CDR3 is TGTGCCAGCAGTTTTCTGGACAGGGACCCCTACAATGAGCAGTTCTTC.

The chain employs TRBV6-1 and TRBJ2-1; tentatively, D is TRBD2 (5 bases). V was cut by 2 bases and J by 1 base, with 9 bases left in between. This CDR3 has 15 residues. Germline V gene sequence: CDR1 MNHNS, CDR2 SASEGT. In DNA form, the CDR3 reads TGTGCCAGCAGTGAATGGAGCGGATCCTACAATGAGCAGTTCTTC. It translates to CASSEWSGSYNEQFF.

This clone appeared a few times. The chain employs TRBV18 and TRBJ2-7; 8 positions match TRBD1. The CDR3 has 16 residues. Germline assignment: CDR1 KGHSH and CDR2 LQKENI. Trimming at V came to 1 base and at J to 3 bases, leaving 8 bases not matched to a gene. The CDR3 bases are TGTGCCAGCTCACCACAGGACAGGGTGGGACTCTACGAGCAGTACTTC. It encodes CASSPQDRVGLYEQYF.

The chain is built from TRBV27 and TRBJ1-5, with 8 positions matching TRBD1. This CDR3 is built from 16 residues. Germline loops: CDR1 MNHEY, CDR2 SMNVEV (reference sequence). Germline trimming cut 6 bases from V and 3 bases from J; bases unmatched to any gene: 10. The CDR3 region is CASSQGSGGHNQPQHF. The DNA for the CDR3 is TGTGCCAGCAGCCAAGGCTCAGGGGGCCACAATCAGCCCCAGCATTTT.

The J gene is TRBJ2-3, the V gene TRBV13; 10 bases map to TRBD1. The germline CDR1 and CDR2 sequences are PRHDT and FYEKMQ (reference sequence). The CDR3 spans 14 residues. J was trimmed by 4 bases and V by 4 bases; bases with no gene match: 2. CDR3 sequence reads: CASSSDRGSDTQYF. The CDR3 DNA reads TGTGCCAGCAGCTCGGACAGGGGGTCAGATACGCAGTATTTT.

In this sample, this clone turned up once. The chain couples TRBV27 to TRBJ2-7; maybe TRBD1 (5 bases). Germline V gene sequence: CDR1 MNHEY, CDR2 SMNVEV (reference sequence). The germline V and J ends were trimmed by 2 bases and 5 bases, with 19 bases remaining between them. This CDR3 comprises 16 residues. This CDR3 is CASSLNPEQGDDEQYF. The DNA for the CDR3 is TGTGCCAGCAGTTTAAATCCTGAGCAGGGCGACGACGAGCAGTACTTC.

Written as DNA, the CDR3 is TGTGCCAGCAGCGTAGCTACGACAGCATATGGCTACACCTTC. This translates into CASSVATTAYGYTF. The V and J genes are TRBV9 and TRBJ1-2; D might be TRBD1 (5 bases). CDR1 is SGDLS and CDR2 is YYNGEE in the germline V gene. This CDR3 is 14 amino acids long. Trimming removed 0 bases from V and 5 bases from J, with 11 bases in between.

The chain employs TRBV7-9 and TRBJ1-1; TRBD1 agrees at 7 bases. With 3 bases clipped from V and 5 bases from J, the junction kept 12 bases outside the gene matches. This CDR3 spans 16 amino acids. Germline CDR1 is SEHNR and CDR2 is FQNEAQ (reference sequence). The CDR3 sequence is CASSLTRRGPRTEAFF. The CDR3 bases are TGTGCCAGCAGCTTGACGAGAAGGGGGCCCCGAACTGAAGCTTTCTTT. The full variable domain, in which reference TRBV7-9 and TRBJ1-1 provide the parts outside the CDR3, is DTGVSQNPRHKITKRGQNVTFRCDPISEHNRLYWYRQTLGQGPEFLTYFQNEAQLEKSRLLSDRFSAERPKGSFSTLEIQRTEQGDSAMYLCASSLTRRGPRTEAFFGQGTRLTVV.

CDR3 sequence: CASSQEVGNLGYGYTF. CDR3 bases: TGCGCCAGCAGCCAAGAGGTCGGGAATCTCGGCTATGGCTACACCTTC. The rearrangement uses TRBV4-1 and TRBJ1-2; D gene uncertain. Germline V gives CDR1 MGHRA, CDR2 YSYEKL. The V end was cut by 0 bases, the J end by 4 bases, with 15 bases between. The CDR3 contains 16 residues.

The DNA of the CDR3 is TGCAGCGTTCCCGGTGCCCGGGGCGGGGAGCTGTTTTTT. Amino acids: CSVPGARGGELFF. This chain uses TRBV29-1 with TRBJ2-2; D is possibly TRBD2 (5 bases). V dropped 5 bases and J dropped 7 bases, with 14 bases sitting between them. CDR1 and CDR2 (germline): SQVTM, ANQGSEA. The CDR3 length is 13 residues.

This clone was counted only a few times. The V call is TRBV5-6, the J call TRBJ2-1; the match to TRBD2 covers 12 bases. The germline V gene encodes CDR1 SGHDT and CDR2 YYEEEE. This CDR3 has 18 residues. Trimming cost V 3 bases and J 0 bases; bases outside gene matches: 7. The CDR3 DNA follows: TGTGCCAGCAGCTCACCGACTAGCGGGGGAAGCTCCTACAATGAGCAGTTCTTC. It codes for CASSSPTSGGSSYNEQFF.

The chain employs TRBV6-5 and TRBJ1-6, with TRBD1 identical over 8 bases. This CDR3 has 15 amino acids. With 5 bases clipped from V and 9 bases from J, the junction kept 9 bases outside the gene matches. Germline lookup yields CDR1 MNHEY and CDR2 SVGAGI. CDR3 amino acids: CASSNGQGLTSPLHF. CDR3 DNA: TGTGCCAGCAGTAACGGACAGGGTTTAACTTCACCCCTCCACTTT.

A few counts support this clone. The gene calls are TRBV6-5 and TRBJ1-5; 8 bases match TRBD1. Germline V gene lookup returns CDR1 MNHEY and CDR2 SVGAGI. The CDR3 runs 15 residues. V was pared by 2 bases and J by 4 bases, with 4 bases of the junction left unmatched. Written as DNA, the CDR3 is TGTGCCAGCAGTTACACACAGGGGGGTAATCAGCCCCAGCATTTT. Translating gives CASSYTQGGNQPQHF.

In its sample, this clone was seen a few times. The J gene is TRBJ2-1, the V gene TRBV28; 9 bases map to TRBD1. The junction had 5 bases not matched to a gene; V was cut back by 1 base and J by 13 bases. The CDR3 length is 13 residues. CDR1 and CDR2 from the germline V gene are MDHEN and SYDVKM. CDR3 region: CASSLSDRGVQFF. The CDR3 DNA reads TGTGCCAGCAGTTTATCGGACAGGGGTGTACAGTTCTTC.

The chain joins TRBV7-9 to TRBJ2-1; no reliable D call. Germline assignment: CDR1 SEHNR and CDR2 FQNEAQ (reference sequence). Trimming pared 2 bases from V and 5 bases from J, leaving 7 bases between. This CDR3 contains 13 residues. CDR3 sequence (DNA): TGTGCCAGCAGCTTACCGGTCGACAATGAGCAGTTCTTC. This gives the protein CASSLPVDNEQFF.

This clone came up a few times. This chain uses TRBV7-9 with TRBJ2-3, with TRBD2 matching over 8 bases. CDR1 and CDR2 from the germline V gene are SEHNR and FQNEAQ (reference sequence). Trimming at V came to 5 bases and at J to 6 bases, leaving 10 bases not matched to a gene. This CDR3 spans 15 amino acids. The chain's CDR3 is CASSPTGTRSDTQYF. The CDR3 DNA reads TGTGCCAGCAGCCCTACCGGGACTAGAAGTGATACGCAGTATTTT. Full variable domain (missing parts from reference TRBV7-9 and TRBJ2-3): DTGVSQNPRHKITKRGQNVTFRCDPISEHNRLYWYRQTLGQGPEFLTYFQNEAQLEKSRLLSDRFSAERPKGSFSTLEIQRTEQGDSAMYLCASSPTGTRSDTQYFGPGTRLTVL.

V usage is TRBV7-6 and J usage is TRBJ2-7; 8 nucleotides align to TRBD2. This CDR3 is 16 amino acids long. The germline V gene encodes CDR1 SGHVS and CDR2 FNYEAQ. V dropped 5 bases and J dropped 2; count of bases not matched to a gene: 11. The CDR3: CASSPIETGGPYEQYF. The CDR3 region has the DNA TGTGCCAGCAGCCCCATCGAAACGGGGGGGCCCTACGAGCAGTACTTC.

This clone was found a few times. The chain recombines TRBV7-8 with TRBJ1-5; possible D gene TRBD1, 5 bases. Trimming left V 5 bases short and J 3 bases short, with 14 bases between. Germline values: CDR1 SGHVS, CDR2 FQNEAQ. The CDR3 sequence is 15 residues long. CDR3 DNA: TGTGCCAGCAGCGCCGGGACGTCGAACAATCAGCCCCAGCATTTT. Translated, it gives CASSAGTSNNQPQHF.

The rearrangement uses TRBV6-4 and TRBJ2-3; the match to TRBD2 covers 14 bases. The CDR3 runs to 15 residues. J gave up 4 bases and V 6 bases, and 3 bases lay outside the gene matches. Germline V lookup: CDR1 MRHNA, CDR2 SNTAGT. The CDR3 is CASRTTSGGADTQYF. CDR3 DNA sequence: TGTGCCAGCAGAACGACTAGCGGGGGGGCAGATACGCAGTATTTT.

This clone was observed a single time. The CDR3 nucleotides read TGTGCCAGCAGTCATGCAGACACCTACAATGAGCAGTTCTTC. This gives the protein CASSHADTYNEQFF. The V gene is TRBV2, the J gene TRBJ2-1; D is ambiguous. Germline V gene sequence: CDR1 SNHLY, CDR2 FYNNEI. This CDR3 contains 14 residues. The ends were cut back, 5 bases at V and 2 bases at J, with 10 bases in the middle.

The gene calls are TRBV19 and TRBJ1-6; 7 bases match TRBD1. V was pared by 1 base and J by 7 bases, with 4 bases of the junction left unmatched. CDR3 length: 15 residues. CDR1 LNHDA and CDR2 SQIVND come from the germline V gene (reference sequence). The CDR3 loop is CASSIAAGGNSPLHF. The CDR3 nucleotides are TGTGCCAGTAGTATAGCGGCAGGGGGAAATTCACCCCTCCACTTT. The entire variable domain, with the rest obtained from reference TRBV19 and TRBJ1-6, is as follows: DGGITQSPKYLFRKEGQNVTLSCEQNLNHDAMYWYRQDPGQGLRLIYYSQIVNDFQKGDIAEGYSVSREKKESFPLTVTSAQKNPTAFYLCASSIAAGGNSPLHFGNGTRLTVT.

This clone was recorded a few times. The chain carries TRBV7-2 and TRBJ2-2, with TRBD1 identical over 7 bases. V lost 5 bases, J lost 4 bases, and 4 bases stayed unmatched. The CDR3 contains 14 residues. The germline V gene has CDR1 SGHTA and CDR2 FQGNSA. CDR3 DNA: TGTGCCAGCAGCAAGAGACAGGGCACCGGGGAGCTGTTTTTT. As protein: CASSKRQGTGELFF.

The chain has TRBV27 and TRBJ2-3; D gene ambiguous. The CDR3 has 14 residues. Trimming removed 5 bases from V and 1 base from J, with 10 bases in between. Germline V CDR1 and CDR2: MNHEY, SMNVEV (reference sequence). The CDR3 DNA sequence: TGTGCCAGCAGTCCCCTCCCCCGCACAGATACGCAGTATTTT. It translates to CASSPLPRTDTQYF.

In nucleotides, the CDR3 is TGTGCCAGCAGCTTGGTGTCGTTGAGCGAGCAGTACTTC. Translation: CASSLVSLSEQYF. The genes are TRBV5-6 and TRBJ2-7, with D unresolved. This CDR3 spans 13 amino acids. With 0 bases removed from V and 6 bases from J, the gap between germline ends came to 10 bases. Per germline, CDR1 SGHDT and CDR2 YYEEEE.

V gene TRBV5-4 combines with J gene TRBJ2-3, with TRBD2 matching over 10 bases. The germline V gene has CDR1 SGHNT and CDR2 YYREEE (reference sequence). This CDR3 spans 17 amino acids. J was trimmed by 7 bases and V by 3 bases; bases with no gene match: 14. The CDR3 DNA is TGTGCCAGCAGCTACGTGATAGCGGGGGGTGCACGGCATACGCAGTATTTT. Translated: CASSYVIAGGARHTQYF.